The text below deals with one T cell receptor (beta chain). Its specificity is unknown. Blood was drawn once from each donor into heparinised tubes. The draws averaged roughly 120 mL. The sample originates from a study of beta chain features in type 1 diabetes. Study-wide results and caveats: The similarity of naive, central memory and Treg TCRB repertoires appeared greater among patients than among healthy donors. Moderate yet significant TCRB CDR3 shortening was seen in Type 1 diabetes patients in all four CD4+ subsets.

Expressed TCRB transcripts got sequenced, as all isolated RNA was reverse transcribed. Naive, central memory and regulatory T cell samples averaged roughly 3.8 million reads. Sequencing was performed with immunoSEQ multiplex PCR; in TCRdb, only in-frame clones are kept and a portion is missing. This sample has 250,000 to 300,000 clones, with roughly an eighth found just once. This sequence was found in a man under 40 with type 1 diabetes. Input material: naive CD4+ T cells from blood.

The CDR3 DNA reads TGTGCCAGCTCACGAACAGGGACGCAAGAGACCCAGTACTTC. Translated, it gives CASSRTGTQETQYF. V is TRBV18 and J is TRBJ2-5; D might be TRBD1 (6 bases). Germline CDR1 reads KGHSH; CDR2 reads LQKENI. V was trimmed by 4 bases and J by 2 bases, leaving 11 bases between them. There are 14 residues in the CDR3.